One T cell receptor (beta chain) is described in this entry. The sample has other DNA sequences that encode this CDR3 too. TCRdb's table, derived via immunoSEQ multiplex PCR, lists solely in-frame clones and lacks some. This table has fewer than 250,000 clones, 92% appearing once. These data are taken from a study of blood T cell repertoires in COVID-19. The CDR3 length is 14 residues. The germline CDR1 and CDR2 sequences are KGHSH and LQKENI. J gave up 5 bases and V 6 bases, and 7 bases lay outside the gene matches. This receptor was obtained from a man aged 55 to 70 with COVID-19, enrolled during active disease. The chain links TRBV18 to TRBJ1-1; 9 bases are a match to TRBD1. Material for sequencing was peripheral blood. CDR3 sequence (DNA): TGTGCCAGCTCGCTGGGACAGGGTGGAACTGAAGCTTTCTTT. It is translated as CASSLGQGGTEAFF.